The 3 T cell receptor beta chains given below trace back to one sample, sequenced in a study of cytomegalovirus exposure and HLA in healthy donors. The PCR was carried out with 60 Vbeta primers and 13 Jbeta primers. Repertoires were generated with immunoSEQ multiplex PCR, while TCRdb's copy carries only in-frame clones and drops some. The sample holds about 230,000 clones; 70% to 85% are singletons and the top ten take 0.55% to 0.7%. Sequences were obtained from PBMCs. These receptors all come from a woman aged 40-49 years in good health and CMV-seronegative.

The CDR3 nucleotides are TGTGCCAGCAGCGTAGTGGGACAGGGGGACGAGCAGTACTTC. It is translated as CASSVVGQGDEQYF. The chain couples TRBV9 to TRBJ2-7; 11 bases map to TRBD1. V lost 0 bases to trimming and J lost 5 bases; unmatched junction nucleotides: 1. CDR3 length: 14 residues. The germline V gene has CDR1 SGDLS and CDR2 YYNGEE.

V and J are TRBV28 and TRBJ2-2, with TRBD1 matching over 7 bases. This CDR3 spans 17 amino acids. With 4 bases clipped from V and 2 bases from J, the junction kept 10 bases outside the gene matches. CDR1 is MDHEN, CDR2 SYDVKM, per germline. CDR3 sequence reads: CASSSPQGLRNTGELFF. DNA for the CDR3: TGTGCCAGCAGTTCCCCACAGGGGCTTAGAAACACCGGGGAGCTGTTTTTT.

CDR3 nucleotide sequence: TGTGCCAGCTCACCCCCCTCCCAGGGAGGGAATGAGCAGTTCTTC. This codes for CASSPPSQGGNEQFF. The rearrangement joins TRBV18 to TRBJ2-1; 7 bases agree with TRBD2. CDR3 size: 15 residues. J gave up 7 bases and V 3 bases, and 9 bases lay outside the gene matches. Germline CDR1 is KGHSH and CDR2 is LQKENI.